This TCR beta chain was sequenced for a study of blood T cell repertoires in COVID-19. Study in general: Specimens from acute and convalescent COVID-19 originated in the United States, Italy and Spain. PBMCs, B-cell-depleted T cells, or T cells provided the cDNA or gDNA that made up the material.

Germline CDR1 reads LNHDA; CDR2 reads SQIVND (reference sequence). The CDR3 consists of 15 residues. Trimming removed 2 bases from V and 5 bases from J; junction bases left unmatched: 4. The data were produced by immunoSEQ multiplex PCR, yet TCRdb's version contains in-frame clones alone and is incomplete. The sample lists fewer than 300,000 clones, approximately 86% occurring once. The receptor was derived from a man in his forties who had recovered from COVID-19. Specimen: peripheral blood. The chain recombines TRBV19 with TRBJ2-1, with TRBD2 matching 9 bases. CDR3 in DNA: TGTGCCAGTAGTATAAGTTCTAGCGGGAACAATGAGCAGTTCTTC. Translation: CASSISSSGNNEQFF. Based on the CDR3 plus reference TRBV19 and TRBJ2-1, the full variable domain is DGGITQSPKYLFRKEGQNVTLSCEQNLNHDAMYWYRQDPGQGLRLIYYSQIVNDFQKGDIAEGYSVSREKKESFPLTVTSAQKNPTAFYLCASSISSSGNNEQFFGPGTRLTVL.